This T cell receptor (beta chain) is drawn from a study of response to subunit inactivated influenza vaccine. Using its own MiXCR run on the RT-PCR reads, TCRdb lists one record per CDR3 protein. The sample shows about 190,000 distinct CDR3 sequences, 13% to 15% of them seen only once. The sequencing here drew on CD8+ T cells sorted from PBMCs, taken more than 4 days after vaccination. The clonotype originates from a man aged 50-60 years who received an inactivated influenza vaccine.

The CDR3 protein is CASSPESLAGYNEQFF. As DNA, the CDR3 is TGTGCCAGCAGCCCCGAGTCACTAGCGGGATACAATGAGCAGTTCTTC. This chain joins TRBV7-2 and TRBJ2-1; TRBD2 matches 10 bases. Unmatched junction bases numbered 8, after V lost 5 bases and J lost 4 bases. The CDR3 covers 16 residues. The germline V gene has CDR1 SGHTA and CDR2 FQGNSA.